This T cell receptor (beta chain) originates from a study of type 1 regulatory T cells. Study-level information: This in vitro CD4 product, T-allo10, is enriched for Tr1 cells and alloantigen-specific.

TCRdb called the reads again in MiXCR, with one record for every CDR3 protein. The profile shows around 88,000 distinct CDR3 sequences, roughly 31% of them singletons. The CDR3 covers 16 residues. Germline trimming cut 4 bases from V and 3 bases from J; bases unmatched to any gene: 5. In germline, CDR1 is MNHEY, CDR2 SMNVEV (reference sequence). V is TRBV27 and J is TRBJ2-2; TRBD1 agrees at 10 bases. Sequenced sample: CD4+ T cells, either the whole sample or a sorted fraction (not recorded which). The TCR originated in a human donor in good health. DNA for the CDR3: TGTGCCAGCAGTTCCCGGACAGGGGGTCACACCGGGGAGCTGTTTTTT. It encodes CASSSRTGGHTGELFF.